Listed here are 2 T cell receptor beta chains from one sample, sequenced in a study of blood T cell repertoires in COVID-19. Repertoires were generated with immunoSEQ multiplex PCR, while TCRdb's copy carries only in-frame clones and drops some. This sample has just over 250,000 clones, with about 88% found just once. The sample consisted of PBMCs or T cells enriched from blood (not recorded which). Receptors were obtained from a man aged 25-45 years with acute COVID-19.

This clone was observed a single time. This sequence joins TRBV27 and TRBJ2-7; 8 nucleotides line up with TRBD1. Per the germline V gene, CDR1 is MNHEY and CDR2 is SMNVEV (reference sequence). Trimming cost V 5 bases and J 7 bases; bases outside gene matches: 7. The CDR3 sequence is 13 residues long. The CDR3 reads CASSAWTGSEQYV. The CDR3 coding sequence is TGTGCCAGCAGTGCCTGGACAGGGAGTGAGCAGTACGTC.

The V gene is TRBV11-3, the J gene TRBJ2-1; 7 bases map to TRBD2. The junction had 10 bases not matched to a gene; V was cut back by 4 bases and J by 7 bases. The CDR3 covers 15 residues. Germline CDR1 SGHNT, CDR2 YENEEA. The CDR3 sequence: CASSSQGLVTNEQFF. CDR3 DNA sequence: TGTGCCAGCAGCTCCCAAGGACTAGTCACGAATGAGCAGTTCTTC.